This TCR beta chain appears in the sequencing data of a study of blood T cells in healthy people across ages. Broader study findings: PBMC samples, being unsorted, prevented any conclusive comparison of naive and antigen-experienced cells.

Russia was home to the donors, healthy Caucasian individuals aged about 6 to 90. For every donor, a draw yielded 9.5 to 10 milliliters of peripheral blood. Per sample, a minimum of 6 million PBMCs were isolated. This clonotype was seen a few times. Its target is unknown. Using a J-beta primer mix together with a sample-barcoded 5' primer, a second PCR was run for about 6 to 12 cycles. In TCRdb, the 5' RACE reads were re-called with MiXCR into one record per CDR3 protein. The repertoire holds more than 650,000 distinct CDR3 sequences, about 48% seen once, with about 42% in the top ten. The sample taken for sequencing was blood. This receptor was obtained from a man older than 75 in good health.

CDR3 sequence reads: CAISEDYQETQYF. CDR3 bases: TGTGCCATCAGTGAGGACTACCAAGAGACCCAGTACTTC. The rearrangement joins TRBV10-3 to TRBJ2-5; D unclear. The ends were cut back, 2 bases at V and 0 bases at J, with 4 bases in the middle. This CDR3 has 13 residues. The germline V gene encodes CDR1 ENHRY and CDR2 SYGVKD.